The 15 T cell receptor beta chains in this list originate from one sample, sequenced in a study of T cells in women clearing cervical HPV infection. Assay used: immunoSEQ multiplex PCR; TCRdb lists only in-frame clones, some missing. The table for this sample gives some 21,000 clones. Sequenced material: blood buffy coat. Receptor source: a woman between 18 and 69 years old with a cervical HPV16 infection that either progressed to CIN3+ or cleared (not recorded which).

Comment on this clone: The sequenced fragment ends 3 residues before the CDR3 boundary, so the rest is inferred from the germline J gene. The chain carries TRBV6-1 and TRBJ1-6; D possibly corresponds to TRBD1 (6 bases). Germline values: CDR1 MNHNS, CDR2 SASEGT. The CDR3 runs to 14 residues. Trimming shortened V by 2 bases and J by 8 bases, and 10 bases separated the two germline ends. This CDR3 reads CASSELNRDSPLHF. CDR3 DNA (partial): TGTGCCAGCAGTGAACTTAACAGGGATTCACCC.

The sequenced CDR3 bases are TGCAGTGCTAGAGGGCAGGGGTTGTCCTACGAG. Its translation is CSARGQGLSYE. The CDR3, in full, reads CSARGQGLSYEQYF. The chain employs TRBV20-1 and TRBJ2-7, with a weak D call TRBD1 (6 bases). The observed sequence ends 3 residues before the CDR3 terminus, with the missing tail filled in from the germline J gene. Trimming shortened V by 1 base and J by 1 base, and 11 bases separated the two germline ends. The CDR3 contains 14 residues. The germline V gene encodes CDR1 DFQATT and CDR2 SNEGSKA (reference sequence).

On this clone: The read halts 3 residues ahead of the CDR3 end, with the missing end drawn from the germline J gene. The chain uses TRBV5-1 and TRBJ2-3; TRBD1 is a possible D gene (5 bases). The CDR3 has 15 residues. Germline V gives CDR1 SGHRS, CDR2 YFSETQ. Trimming shortened V by 0 bases and J by 4 bases, and 12 bases separated the two germline ends. CDR3 bases read: TGCGCCAGCAGCTTGGCGGCAGGGTGGGCAGATACG. Its translation: CASSLAAGWADT. The full CDR3 protein is CASSLAAGWADTQYF. The variable domain in full, completed from reference TRBV5-1 and TRBJ2-3, reads KAGVTQTPRYLIKTRGQQVTLSCSPISGHRSVSWYQQTPGQGLQFLFEYFSETQRNKGNFPGRFSGRQFSNSRSEMNVSTLELGDSALYLCASSLAAGWADTQYFGPGTRLTVL.

This CDR3 reads CASSSSGMSSYEQYF. CDR3 DNA (partial): TGTGCCAGCAGCTCTAGCGGGATGAGCTCCTACGAG. The genes are TRBV7-2 and TRBJ2-7; 9 bases match TRBD2. The CDR3 extends 3 residues past the end of the read, so its final part is completed from the germline J gene. Losses at the gene ends were 4 bases for V and 0 bases for J; bases not matched to a gene: 4. The length of the CDR3 is 15 residues. Germline CDR1 reads SGHTA; CDR2 reads FQGNSA.

To note about this clone: The CDR3 is cut off 3 residues early in the read; its end comes from the germline J gene. The V call is TRBV18, the J call TRBJ1-5; D perhaps matches TRBD1 (6 bases). Trimming removed 3 bases at V and 9 bases at J, with 18 bases between. The length of the CDR3 is 15 residues. CDR1 KGHSH and CDR2 LQKENI come from the germline V gene. The CDR3 protein is CASSPSGVRPGPQHF. The sequenced CDR3 bases are TGTGCCAGCTCACCGTCAGGGGTTCGACCAGGGCCC.

As concerns this clone: The read ends 3 residues shy of where the CDR3 ends; the end is completed using the germline J gene. This sequence joins TRBV2 and TRBJ1-2; D may be TRBD1 (6 bases). Trimming took 4 bases from V and 2 from J, leaving 11 bases between them. Per germline, CDR1 SNHLY and CDR2 FYNNEI. This CDR3 comprises 14 residues. CDR3: CASSGRGANYGYTF. The part of the CDR3 DNA that was read is TGTGCCAGCAGTGGTCGGGGGGCGAACTATGGC.

Comments on this clone: The sequence runs out 3 residues before the end of the CDR3; the remainder is reconstructed from the germline J gene. V usage is TRBV19 and J usage is TRBJ2-3, with 12 bases aligning to TRBD2. Losses at the gene ends were 3 bases for V and 0 bases for J; bases not matched to a gene: 1. Germline CDR1 LNHDA, CDR2 SQIVND (reference sequence). The CDR3 covers 16 residues. CDR3 region: CASSILAGGSTDTQYF. The covered CDR3 bases are TGTGCCAGTAGTATCCTAGCGGGGGGGAGCACAGATACG.

Notes on this clone: The read gets to within 3 residues of the CDR3 end, and the germline J gene fills in the rest. The chain links TRBV11-2 to TRBJ1-1; perhaps TRBD1 as D (6 bases). Per the germline V gene, CDR1 is SGHAT and CDR2 is FQNNGV. The CDR3 runs 14 residues. The V end was cut by 4 bases, the J end by 5 bases, with 14 bases between. The CDR3 region is CASSSPGGTTEAFF. CDR3 DNA, as far as it was read: TGTGCCAGCAGCTCGCCCGGGGGGACAACTGAA.

For this clone: The read stops 3 residues short of the end of the CDR3; the missing end is completed from the germline J gene. The chain joins TRBV5-5 to TRBJ1-3; D is perhaps TRBD1 (5 bases). V was trimmed by 5 bases and J by 3 bases, leaving 12 bases between them. Per the germline V gene, CDR1 is SGHKS and CDR2 is YYEKEE (reference sequence). The CDR3 consists of 14 residues. The chain's CDR3 is CASSWLGGGNTIYF. The DNA read from the CDR3 is TGTGCCAGCAGTTGGCTCGGGGGTGGAAACACC. Full variable domain (missing parts from reference TRBV5-5 and TRBJ1-3): DAGVTQSPTHLIKTRGQQVTLRCSPISGHKSVSWYQQVLGQGPQFIFQYYEKEERGRGNFPDRFSARQFPNYSSELNVNALLLGDSALYLCASSWLGGGNTIYFGEGSWLTVV.

The CDR3 spells CASSHSGREGNEQFF. The part of the CDR3 DNA that was read is TGCGCCAGCAGCCATAGCGGGAGGGAGGGGAATGAG. V gene TRBV5-1 combines with J gene TRBJ2-1; 11 nucleotides agree with TRBD2. The read gets to within 3 residues of the CDR3 end, and the germline J gene fills in the rest. With V trimmed by 4 bases and J by 7 bases, 7 bases remained unmatched. This CDR3 comprises 15 residues. CDR1 is SGHRS, CDR2 YFSETQ, per germline.

In regard to this clone: With the read ending 3 residues before the CDR3 end, the germline J gene is used to fill in that end. The genes are TRBV5-6 and TRBJ1-1; 9 bases align to TRBD1. The CDR3 runs to 15 residues. The germline V gene has CDR1 SGHDT and CDR2 YYEEEE. CDR3 residues: CASSTPGQGRGEAFF. Partial CDR3 DNA: TGTGCCAGCAGCACCCCGGGACAGGGAAGAGGGGAG.

Comments on this clone: The CDR3 end falls 3 residues outside the read, so it is completed with the germline J gene. V usage is TRBV20-1 and J usage is TRBJ2-5; TRBD1 matches at 8 bases. The CDR3 extends over 14 amino acids. Trimming took 3 bases from V and 1 from J; bases not matched to a gene: 4. CDR1 is DFQATT and CDR2 is SNEGSKA in the germline V gene (reference sequence). CDR3 bases read: TGCAGTGCTAGGACAGGGGCTCCCCAAGAGACC. It encodes CSARTGAPQET. The entire CDR3 sequence reads CSARTGAPQETQYF.

As for this clone: The read finishes 3 residues shy of the CDR3 end, and the germline J gene is used to complete it. This chain links TRBV5-1 with TRBJ2-3; maybe TRBD1 (6 bases). The V and J ends lost 3 bases and 4 bases respectively, with 12 bases between them. The germline V gene encodes CDR1 SGHRS and CDR2 YFSETQ. The length of the CDR3 is 14 residues. The sequenced part of the CDR3 DNA is TGCGCCAGCAGCTCCGGGACAATCCCAGATACG. It yields the protein CASSSGTIPDT. From start to end, the CDR3 is CASSSGTIPDTQYF.

Note on this clone: The read is 3 residues too short to cover the CDR3 end, so that end is filled in from the germline J gene. V is TRBV5-6 and J is TRBJ1-1; D may be TRBD1 (5 bases). V dropped 0 bases and J dropped 0 bases, with 9 bases sitting between them. This CDR3 has 15 amino acids. CDR1 and CDR2 (germline): SGHDT, YYEEEE. Incomplete CDR3 DNA: TGTGCCAGCAGCTTGGGGGGCAGCCTGAACACTGAA. Its translation is CASSLGGSLNTE. The CDR3 reads in full as CASSLGGSLNTEAFF.

In the case of this clone: The observed sequence ends 3 residues before the CDR3 terminus, with the missing tail filled in from the germline J gene. The chain links TRBV6-1 to TRBJ2-1; D not resolved. The germline V gene has CDR1 MNHNS and CDR2 SASEGT. This CDR3 is built from 15 residues. The V end was cut by 4 bases, the J end by 0 bases, with 10 bases between. The CDR3: CASSGRLSSYNEQFF. CDR3 DNA, as far as it was read: TGTGCCAGCAGTGGAAGGTTAAGCTCCTACAATGAG.